What follows are 6 T cell receptor beta chains derived from one specimen sequenced in a study of CD8 T cells in Susac syndrome. RNA, at about 0.45 to 1 ug, was reverse transcribed with random hexamers. TCRdb re-called the immunoSEQ multiplex PCR reads with MiXCR, one entry per CDR3 protein. The table has 150,000 to 200,000 distinct CDR3 sequences, approximately 93% seen once. The source material was CD4+ T cells from PBMCs. The receptor source for this set is a human donor with multiple sclerosis.

The chain recombines TRBV20-1 with TRBJ2-3; D might be TRBD2 (6 bases). From germline, CDR1 is DFQATT and CDR2 SNEGSKA (reference sequence). V lost 4 bases and J 2 bases, leaving 13 bases between the germline ends. CDR3 length equals 14 residues. CDR3 nucleotides: TGCAGTGCTAAATATCTAGCGCTCACAGATACGCAGTATTTT. Amino acid sequence: CSAKYLALTDTQYF.

The CDR3 protein is CSATGQGVGFENQPQHF. For the CDR3, the DNA is TGCAGTGCTACGGGACAGGGGGTTGGTTTCGAGAATCAGCCCCAGCATTTT. The chain employs TRBV20-1 and TRBJ1-5; 11 bases are shared with TRBD1. Germline CDR1 reads DFQATT; CDR2 reads SNEGSKA (reference sequence). This CDR3 comprises 17 residues. V lost 4 bases to trimming and J lost 4 bases; unmatched junction nucleotides: 12.

The chain employs TRBV30 and TRBJ2-5; 16 bases are a match to TRBD2. This CDR3 is built from 16 residues. In germline, CDR1 is GTSNPN, CDR2 SVGIG (reference sequence). The V gene end was trimmed by 1 base and the J gene end by 5 bases; junction bases not matched to a gene: 4. CDR3 nucleotide sequence: TGTGCCTGGAGTGCAGGGACTAGCGGGAGGGAGGAGACCCAGTACTTC. This codes for CAWSAGTSGREETQYF.

This rearrangement joins TRBV27 to TRBJ1-2; weak D call: TRBD1 (6 bases). Germline V CDR1 and CDR2: MNHEY, SMNVEV (reference sequence). The length of the CDR3 is 15 residues. V was cut by 2 bases and J by 8 bases, with 18 bases left in between. The CDR3 DNA sequence: TGTGCCAGCAGTTTACAAGCGACAGGCCGCGGGGGCTACACCTTC. Translation gives CASSLQATGRGGYTF.

This chain connects TRBV7-9 to TRBJ1-2; D remains unclear. The V and J ends lost 5 bases and 4 bases respectively, with 14 bases between them. The V gene's germline CDR1 is SEHNR and CDR2 FQNEAQ (reference sequence). This CDR3 region has 14 residues. The CDR3 loop reads CASSTETMSYGYTF. CDR3 sequence (DNA): TGTGCCAGCAGCACGGAAACGATGAGCTATGGCTACACCTTC.

The chain recombines TRBV7-2 with TRBJ2-7; no clear D. V was cut by 1 base and J by 3 bases, with 13 bases left in between. CDR1 is SGHTA and CDR2 is FQGNSA in the germline V gene. CDR3 length: 15 amino acids. The CDR3 reads CASSLGPGENYEQYF. The CDR3 nucleotides read TGTGCCAGCAGCTTAGGTCCAGGTGAGAACTACGAGCAGTACTTC. The full variable domain, with the rest looked up from reference TRBV7-2 and TRBJ2-7, is GAGVSQSPSNKVTEKGKDVELRCDPISGHTALYWYRQSLGQGLEFLIYFQGNSAPDKSGLPSDRFSAERTGGSVSTLTIQRTQQEDSAVYLCASSLGPGENYEQYFGPGTRLTVT.